These 21 T cell receptor beta chains came from one sample sequenced in a study of identical twins. TCRdb ran MiXCR on the 5' RACE reads and lists one entry per CDR3 protein. This sample has 350,000 or so distinct CDR3 sequences, with approximately 8.8% found just once. Sample: naive T cells sorted from blood. The source of these receptors is a woman aged 50 to 60 in good health.

The chain couples TRBV6-2 or TRBV6-3 to TRBJ2-1, with 8 bases fitting TRBD2. The trim removed 6 bases at V and 0 bases at J, leaving 13 bases unmatched. Germline V gives CDR1 MNHEY, CDR2 SVGEGT. This CDR3 is built from 18 residues. The CDR3 DNA reads TGTGCCAGCAGACCAAGGACTAGCAGTTGGAGCTCCTACAATGAGCAGTTCTTC. This translates into CASRPRTSSWSSYNEQFF.

The chain has TRBV19 and TRBJ2-3; possible D gene TRBD2, 5 bases. Per germline, CDR1 LNHDA and CDR2 SQIVND (reference sequence). V lost 1 base and J lost 0, with 11 bases in between. The CDR3 length is 16 residues. For the CDR3, the DNA is TGTGCCAGTAGTATAGCCTCGACTACCAGCACAGATACGCAGTATTTT. Amino acid sequence: CASSIASTTSTDTQYF.

This clonotype was counted many times. This chain links TRBV3-1 with TRBJ1-2; the D gene is possibly TRBD1 (5 bases). The CDR3 runs to 12 residues. The ends were cut back, 1 base at V and 8 bases at J, with 8 bases in the middle. CDR1 LGHDT and CDR2 YNNKEL come from the germline V gene (reference sequence). CDR3 nucleotides: TGTGCCAGCAGCCAAGCGGGGGAAGGCTACACCTTC. Protein product: CASSQAGEGYTF.

This chain uses TRBV7-3 with TRBJ1-4; possibly TRBD1 for D (5 bases). Germline CDR1 reads SGHTA; CDR2 reads FQGTGA. V was pared by 2 bases and J by 3 bases, with 13 bases between. CDR3 length: 16 amino acids. CDR3 sequence reads: CASSLGPGQANEKLFF. The CDR3 nucleotides read TGTGCCAGCAGCTTAGGACCGGGGCAGGCTAATGAAAAACTGTTTTTT.

This chain links TRBV6-5 with TRBJ1-2, with unresolved D. The length of the CDR3 is 15 residues. The germline CDR1 and CDR2 sequences are MNHEY and SVGAGI. Trimming cost V 0 bases and J 3 bases, with 11 bases left between them. The CDR3 here is CASSYSHQVHYGYTF. The CDR3 nucleotides are TGTGCCAGCAGTTACTCGCATCAGGTTCACTATGGCTACACCTTC.

Only a few counts were recorded for this clonotype. The chain carries TRBV20-1 and TRBJ2-7; 8 bases map to TRBD1. CDR1 DFQATT and CDR2 SNEGSKA come from the germline V gene (reference sequence). V trimming: 6 bases; J trimming: 6 bases; junction bases outside the gene matches: 13. The CDR3 contains 14 residues. The CDR3 spells CSARQGWAFGEQYV. The CDR3 nucleotides are TGCAGTGCAAGACAGGGGTGGGCCTTCGGCGAGCAGTACGTC.

The chain recombines TRBV20-1 with TRBJ2-7, with D maybe TRBD1 (5 bases). Trimming removed 8 bases at V and 2 bases at J, with 19 bases between. CDR1 and CDR2 (germline): DFQATT, SNEGSKA (reference sequence). CDR3 size: 14 residues. In DNA form, the CDR3 reads TGCAGTACCCTAGACCGCAGGGCCCCCTACGAGCAGTACTTC. Protein: CSTLDRRAPYEQYF.

The sample holds many counts of this clonotype. V gene TRBV24-1 combines with J gene TRBJ1-1; the D is unclear. The germline V gene has CDR1 KGHDR and CDR2 SFDVKD. V lost 6 bases to trimming and J lost 1 base, with 11 bases between them. This CDR3 is built from 14 residues. The CDR3 is CATSQNGQNTEAFF. The CDR3 DNA is TGTGCCACCAGTCAAAACGGTCAGAACACTGAAGCTTTCTTT.

The V gene is TRBV21-1, the J gene TRBJ2-6; no DNA check was done on the table's D call, TRBD1. TRBV21-1 is shown as a pseudogene. CDR3 length: 17 residues. CDR3: CASSGLSGQSGANVLTF. The CDR3 DNA is TGTGCCAGCAGCGGGTTGTCGGGACAGAGCGGGGCCAACGTCCTGACTTTC.

This clonotype was recorded many times. The V gene is TRBV10-3, the J gene TRBJ2-7; 7 positions match TRBD1. From germline, CDR1 is ENHRY and CDR2 SYGVKD. This CDR3 is 13 amino acids long. With V trimmed by 2 bases and J by 7 bases, 5 bases remained unmatched. CDR3 in DNA: TGTGCCATCAGTGAGATTTCAGGGGGAGAGCAGTACTTC. Translation: CAISEISGGEQYF.

This chain joins TRBV5-1 and TRBJ2-1; D gene unclear. Germline CDR1 and CDR2: SGHRS and YFSETQ. V gave up 6 bases and J gave up 1 base, with 17 bases separating them. This CDR3 is 16 amino acids long. The CDR3 reads CASNIRSARSYNEQFF. CDR3 DNA: TGCGCCAGCAACATCAGGAGCGCGAGGTCCTACAATGAGCAGTTCTTC.

This chain connects TRBV12-3 or TRBV12-4 to TRBJ1-1, with a weak D call TRBD1 (5 bases). V dropped 6 bases and J dropped 6 bases, with 14 bases sitting between them. The CDR3 sequence is 13 residues long. CDR3 region: CASSLRGIAEAFF. Written as DNA, the CDR3 is TGTGCCAGCAGCCTAAGGGGCATTGCTGAAGCTTTCTTT.

V is TRBV20-1 and J is TRBJ2-1; D might be TRBD1 or TRBD2, each matching 5 bases. CDR1 and CDR2 from the germline V gene are DFQATT and SNEGSKA (reference sequence). This CDR3 is built from 15 residues. Trimming stripped 4 bases from V and 2 bases from J, with 15 bases between. The CDR3 nucleotides are TGCAGTGCTATCGGGCCAACGGGGCCCTACAATGAGCAGTTCTTC. Amino acids: CSAIGPTGPYNEQFF.

The chain couples TRBV10-3 to TRBJ2-5, with TRBD1 as a possible D gene (6 bases). Trimming took off 4 bases at V and 0 bases at J, with 12 bases between the two ends. Germline V gives CDR1 ENHRY, CDR2 SYGVKD. This CDR3 spans 15 amino acids. CDR3 DNA: TGTGCCATCAGTGGGGGGCAGCCTCACCAAGAGACCCAGTACTTC. Its protein product is CAISGGQPHQETQYF.

The CDR3 protein is CASSTDRGPEGYTF. CDR3 nucleotides: TGTGCCAGCAGTACGGACAGGGGGCCGGAGGGCTACACCTTC. The gene calls are TRBV6-1 and TRBJ1-2; the match to TRBD1 covers 11 bases. The CDR3 contains 14 residues. Trimming at V came to 5 bases and at J to 8 bases, leaving 7 bases not matched to a gene. The germline V gene has CDR1 MNHNS and CDR2 SASEGT.

This chain links TRBV7-2 with TRBJ2-3, with unresolved D. CDR1 and CDR2 from the germline V gene are SGHTA and FQGNSA. Trimming took 2 bases from V and 8 from J, leaving 8 bases between them. There are 12 residues in the CDR3. DNA of the CDR3: TGTGCCAGCAGCTTAATAAAGAGTACGCAGTATTTT. Its translation is CASSLIKSTQYF.

The chain recombines TRBV10-1 with TRBJ2-1; no reliable D call. Trimming shortened V by 2 bases and J by 0 bases, and 5 bases separated the two germline ends. The CDR3 runs 14 residues. CDR1 is WNHNN and CDR2 is SYGVQD in the germline V gene (reference sequence). CDR3 loop: CASSEMSSYNEQFF. The CDR3 DNA follows: TGCGCCAGCAGTGAGATGAGCTCCTACAATGAGCAGTTCTTC.

The rearrangement joins TRBV9 to TRBJ2-2, with D maybe TRBD2 (6 bases). The germline gives CDR1 SGDLS, CDR2 YYNGEE. Trimming removed 5 bases from V and 13 bases from J, with 21 bases in between. The CDR3 sequence is 14 residues long. The CDR3 sequence is CASSALTAGPRLFF. The CDR3 coding sequence is TGTGCCAGCAGTGCCCTTACCGCGGGGCCAAGGCTGTTTTTT.

The rearrangement links TRBV18 to TRBJ2-7; perhaps TRBD2 as D (5 bases). Per germline, CDR1 KGHSH and CDR2 LQKENI. This CDR3 comprises 14 residues. Trimming removed 3 bases at V and 6 bases at J, with 15 bases between. CDR3 nucleotide sequence: TGTGCCAGCTCACCCGGCGGGCCTCCGGTCGAGCAGTACGTC. This encodes CASSPGGPPVEQYV.

Turning to this clonotype: This sequence may be a read error, since a much larger clone differs from it by one base. This chain joins TRBV28 and TRBJ2-1; 8 bases agree with TRBD1. The CDR3 totals 14 residues. Germline V lookup: CDR1 MDHEN, CDR2 SYDVKM. CDR3 DNA sequence: TGTGCCAGCAGTCCCGGTGGACAGGGCGATGATCAGTTCTTC. The encoded protein is CASSPGGQGDDQFF.

The chain combines TRBV29-1 with TRBJ2-3, with a tentative D call TRBD2 (7 bases). The germline V gene has CDR1 SQVTM and CDR2 ANQGSEA. The CDR3 consists of 17 residues. Trimming removed 7 bases at V and 4 bases at J, with 27 bases between. Written as DNA, the CDR3 is TGCAGCGCTACCGGCGAGTTAAAAGGGGGGGGTGCAGATACGCAGTATTTT. It yields the protein CSATGELKGGGADTQYF.